The next 32 T cell receptor beta chains were all read from a single sample in a study of vaccination and CD4 T cells after COVID-19. An Oncomine TCR Beta short-read assay was used to sequence the DNA from cultured CD4+ T cells. TCRdb re-called the PCR reads with MiXCR, one entry per CDR3 protein. The repertoire holds about 10,000 distinct CDR3 sequences, just over 55% seen once, with 25% to 35% in the top ten. Treatment reported: roughly 11-day PBMC culture with coronavirus spike peptide pools or control peptides (ViraFEST assay). Antigens for these TCRs are unknown. Sequenced sample: CD4+ T cells from blood, cultured in vitro. Receptor source: a human donor who had recovered from COVID-19.

The chain is built from TRBV20-1 and TRBJ2-3, with 10 bases matching TRBD1. Germline CDR1 and CDR2: DFQATT and SNEGSKA (reference sequence). Trimming removed 4 bases from V and 2 bases from J; junction bases left unmatched: 9. The CDR3 has 16 amino acids. The CDR3 loop is CSAKPGQGIVTDTQYF. The CDR3 DNA sequence: TGCAGTGCTAAACCGGGACAGGGGATTGTCACAGATACGCAGTATTTT.

The chain is built from TRBV7-9 and TRBJ2-7; D may be TRBD1 (5 bases). Trimming took off 1 base at V and 5 bases at J, with 12 bases between the two ends. Germline V gene data show CDR1 as SEHNR and CDR2 as FQNEAQ (reference sequence). This CDR3 is 14 amino acids long. The CDR3 DNA reads as TGTGCCAGCAGCTTAGAATGGACAACCCACGAGCAGTACTTC. Its translation is CASSLEWTTHEQYF.

This clonotype has a handful of counts. The rearrangement joins TRBV11-2 to TRBJ1-2; no firm D call. This CDR3 comprises 15 residues. The germline V and J ends were trimmed by 1 base and 2 bases, with 11 bases remaining between them. CDR1 SGHAT and CDR2 FQNNGV come from the germline V gene. The CDR3: CASSLVAGSNYGYTF. The CDR3 DNA reads as TGTGCCAGCAGCTTAGTAGCGGGAAGCAACTATGGCTACACCTTC.

This clonotype appeared a few times. The chain links TRBV11-2 to TRBJ2-5; D possibly corresponds to TRBD2 (6 bases). This CDR3 region has 15 residues. Germline loops: CDR1 SGHAT, CDR2 FQNNGV. Trimming pared 8 bases from V and 5 bases from J, leaving 21 bases between. Here the CDR3 DNA reads TGTGCCAGCCTCCCCGGTAGGAGGGGCGTGGAGACCCAGTACTTC. Translation: CASLPGRRGVETQYF.

J is TRBJ1-6 and V is TRBV19; no definite D call. V lost 5 bases and J lost 7, with 12 bases in between. Per the germline V gene, CDR1 is LNHDA and CDR2 is SQIVND (reference sequence). The CDR3 sequence is 14 residues long. This CDR3 reads CASSRRDANSPLHF. CDR3 nucleotides: TGTGCCAGTAGTCGAAGGGATGCCAATTCACCCCTCCACTTT.

The gene calls are TRBV6-1 and TRBJ2-1; D possibly corresponds to TRBD2 (5 bases). Germline V gene lookup returns CDR1 MNHNS and CDR2 SASEGT. V lost 0 bases to trimming and J lost 8 bases, with 8 bases between them. The length of the CDR3 is 13 residues. The CDR3 protein is CASSEAPRDEQFF. CDR3 sequence (DNA): TGTGCCAGCAGTGAAGCTCCGAGGGATGAGCAGTTCTTC.

The chain joins TRBV7-2 to TRBJ2-7, with D perhaps assigned TRBD1 or TRBD2 (6 bases each). V was cut by 3 bases and J by 2 bases, with 8 bases left in between. CDR3 length: 13 residues. From germline, CDR1 is SGHTA and CDR2 FQGNSA. The CDR3 loop reads CASSFGGPYEQYF. CDR3 nucleotides: TGTGCCAGCAGCTTCGGGGGCCCCTACGAGCAGTACTTC. The complete variable domain, with remaining parts taken from reference TRBV7-2 and TRBJ2-7, reads GAGVSQSPSNKVTEKGKDVELRCDPISGHTALYWYRQSLGQGLEFLIYFQGNSAPDKSGLPSDRFSAERTGGSVSTLTIQRTQQEDSAVYLCASSFGGPYEQYFGPGTRLTVT.

This clonotype has only a few counts. The CDR3 nucleotides are TGTGCCAGCAGTACGAGGGACCGAAACTCCTACGAGCAGTACTTC. Amino acid sequence: CASSTRDRNSYEQYF. V gene TRBV6-2 or TRBV6-3 combines with J gene TRBJ2-7; D may be TRBD1 or TRBD2 (5 bases each). With 5 bases removed from V and 0 bases from J, the gap between germline ends came to 14 bases. CDR3 size: 15 residues. Germline V gene sequence: CDR1 MNHEY, CDR2 SVGEGT.

This clonotype was detected a few times. V and J are TRBV7-2 and TRBJ1-5, with 7 bases aligning to TRBD1. This CDR3 has 13 residues. Unmatched junction bases numbered 6, after V lost 4 bases and J lost 9 bases. Germline lookup yields CDR1 SGHTA and CDR2 FQGNSA. The CDR3 is CASSSTGIGPQHF. The CDR3 DNA is TGTGCCAGCAGCTCGACAGGGATAGGGCCCCAGCATTTT.

V gene TRBV20-1 combines with J gene TRBJ2-7; possibly TRBD1 for D (5 bases). The CDR3 contains 12 residues. From germline, CDR1 is DFQATT and CDR2 SNEGSKA (reference sequence). The V and J ends lost 6 bases and 5 bases respectively, with 14 bases between them. The DNA of the CDR3 is TGCAGTGCCAGCCTCAGGGATCACGAGCAGTACTTC. It specifies CSASLRDHEQYF.

V gene TRBV7-6 combines with J gene TRBJ2-2; 13 bases line up with TRBD2. The CDR3 has 15 residues. Germline V CDR1 and CDR2: SGHVS, FNYEAQ. V was clipped by 6 bases and J by 10 bases; unmatched bases: 8. The CDR3 nucleotides are TGTGCCAGCAGTTCCACTAGCGGGGGGGCCCTGGAGCTGTTTTTT. This sequence encodes CASSSTSGGALELFF. Supplemented by reference TRBV7-6 and TRBJ2-2, the full variable domain reads GAGVSQSPRYKVTKRGQDVALRCDPISGHVSLYWYRQALGQGPEFLTYFNYEAQQDKSGLPNDRFSAERPEGSISTLTIQRTEQRDSAMYRCASSSTSGGALELFFGEGSRLTVL.

This clonotype was seen only a few times. This chain uses TRBV11-3 with TRBJ1-2; no clear D. The V end lost 5 bases, the J end lost 1 base, and 5 bases lay between the germline ends. Germline assignment: CDR1 SGHNT and CDR2 YENEEA. The CDR3 is 12 amino acids. The CDR3 bases are TGTGCCAGCAGCCCAAATAACTATGGCTACACCTTC. Translated, it gives CASSPNNYGYTF.

The chain is built from TRBV7-7 and TRBJ2-2, with D perhaps matching TRBD1 (6 bases). Germline CDR1 SSHAT, CDR2 FNYEAQ (reference sequence). CDR3 length: 15 amino acids. Trimming took 3 bases from V and 4 from J, leaving 12 bases between them. The CDR3 DNA reads TGTGCCAGCAGCTTTGGGGTACAGGGCACCGGGGAGCTGTTTTTT. Residues: CASSFGVQGTGELFF.

This clonotype was observed a single time. The rearrangement joins TRBV14 to TRBJ2-1; 8 bases fit TRBD2. Germline V gives CDR1 SGHDN, CDR2 FVKESK. This CDR3 comprises 16 residues. J was trimmed by 7 bases and V by 3 bases; bases with no gene match: 11. The CDR3 spells CASSQAVPGGRNEQFF. In DNA, the CDR3 is TGTGCCAGCAGCCAGGCGGTTCCGGGCGGGAGGAATGAGCAGTTCTTC.

This clonotype was detected once. The rearrangement links TRBV5-1 to TRBJ1-1; D might be TRBD1 (5 bases). With 4 bases removed from V and 0 bases from J, the gap between germline ends came to 10 bases. The CDR3 sequence is 14 residues long. The germline CDR1 and CDR2 sequences are SGHRS and YFSETQ. The CDR3 region is CASSQGRMNTEAFF. The CDR3 bases are TGCGCCAGCAGCCAGGGACGGATGAACACTGAAGCTTTCTTT.

This chain uses TRBV5-1 with TRBJ2-7; D may correspond to TRBD1 or TRBD2 (5 bases each). The CDR3 is made up of 13 amino acids. V was shortened by 3 bases and J by 3 bases, with 10 bases between the two germline ends. Germline CDR1 SGHRS, CDR2 YFSETQ. The CDR3 DNA reads TGCGCCAGCAGCTCGGGACGGGGCTACGAGCAGTACTTC. Protein: CASSSGRGYEQYF.

The rearrangement uses TRBV24-1 and TRBJ2-3; D unresolved. Germline CDR1 is KGHDR and CDR2 is SFDVKD. The CDR3 runs to 16 residues. Deletions cut 1 base from V and 1 base from J, with 11 bases between. The CDR3: CATSDLGASGTDTQYF. The CDR3 DNA sequence: TGTGCCACCAGTGATTTAGGTGCGAGCGGCACAGATACGCAGTATTTT.

The genes are TRBV19 and TRBJ1-6; D gene ambiguous. Germline loops: CDR1 LNHDA, CDR2 SQIVND (reference sequence). CDR3 length: 15 residues. Trimming left V 1 base short and J 9 bases short, with 13 bases between. The CDR3 region is CASSIVPGATSPLHF. Here the CDR3 DNA reads TGTGCCAGTAGTATAGTCCCGGGAGCCACTTCACCCCTCCACTTT.

The CDR3 region is CASSLIWGKNTEAFF. DNA for the CDR3: TGTGCCAGCAGCCTCATTTGGGGCAAGAACACTGAAGCTTTCTTT. The chain is built from TRBV14 and TRBJ1-1; tentative D call: TRBD1 (5 bases). Germline CDR1 SGHDN, CDR2 FVKESK. The CDR3 sequence is 15 residues long. V was clipped by 4 bases and J by 1 base, with 13 bases between them.

This rearrangement joins TRBV11-3 to TRBJ2-1; D may be TRBD1 (6 bases). The CDR3 runs to 15 residues. With 5 bases removed from V and 5 bases from J, the gap between germline ends came to 16 bases. Germline loops: CDR1 SGHNT, CDR2 YENEEA. CDR3 region: CASSKNRVVDNEQFF. CDR3 DNA: TGTGCCAGCAGCAAGAACAGGGTTGTGGACAATGAGCAGTTCTTC.

This chain joins TRBV3-1 and TRBJ2-1, with D unresolved. The length of the CDR3 is 14 residues. Per the germline V gene, CDR1 is LGHDT and CDR2 is YNNKEL (reference sequence). The germline V and J ends were trimmed by 4 bases and 2 bases, with 9 bases remaining between them. The CDR3, as DNA: TGTGCCAGCAGCCCGTACGTGGCCTACAATGAGCAGTTCTTC. Its protein is CASSPYVAYNEQFF.

V usage is TRBV7-2 and J usage is TRBJ2-7, with 7 bases identical to TRBD1. Germline values: CDR1 SGHTA, CDR2 FQGNSA. After removal of 1 base from V and 1 base from J, the junction contained 4 bases not matched to a gene. CDR3 length: 15 amino acids. In nucleotides, the CDR3 is TGTGCCAGCAGCTTAGTGGGGACAGTATCCTACGAGCAGTACTTC. This codes for CASSLVGTVSYEQYF.

Sample share makes this clonotype large. The chain joins TRBV20-1 to TRBJ1-1, with D possibly being TRBD1 (6 bases). Trimming shortened V by 3 bases and J by 7 bases, and 12 bases separated the two germline ends. CDR1 and CDR2 (germline): DFQATT, SNEGSKA (reference sequence). The CDR3 sequence is 12 residues long. The CDR3: CSASKQGGEAFF. The DNA for the CDR3 is TGCAGTGCTAGTAAACAGGGAGGTGAAGCTTTCTTT.

V and J are TRBV7-6 and TRBJ1-6; TRBD1 aligns across 7 bases. Germline CDR1 and CDR2: SGHVS and FNYEAQ. V trimming: 8 bases; J trimming: 5 bases; junction bases outside the gene matches: 6. The CDR3 covers 14 residues. CDR3 nucleotide sequence: TGTGCCAGCTCCCCCAGGGGGGATAATTCACCCCTCCACTTT. Translating gives CASSPRGDNSPLHF. The whole variable domain, remainder taken from reference TRBV7-6 and TRBJ1-6, is GAGVSQSPRYKVTKRGQDVALRCDPISGHVSLYWYRQALGQGPEFLTYFNYEAQQDKSGLPNDRFSAERPEGSISTLTIQRTEQRDSAMYRCASSPRGDNSPLHFGNGTRLTVT.

The chain recombines TRBV7-9 with TRBJ1-1; weak D call: TRBD1 (6 bases). Germline V CDR1 and CDR2: SEHNR, FQNEAQ (reference sequence). V was shortened by 5 bases and J by 11 bases, with 18 bases between the two germline ends. This CDR3 is built from 13 residues. The CDR3: CASSLTGSGVAFF. In DNA form, the CDR3 reads TGTGCCAGCAGCCTTACAGGGTCAGGAGTCGCTTTCTTT.

The chain joins TRBV18 to TRBJ1-1; TRBD1 is a possible D gene (6 bases). The CDR3 sequence is 15 residues long. Germline loops: CDR1 KGHSH, CDR2 LQKENI. V lost 5 bases and J 4 bases, leaving 17 bases between the germline ends. CDR3 residues: CASSARDITSTEAFF. DNA for the CDR3: TGTGCCAGCTCAGCCAGGGACATCACTAGCACTGAAGCTTTCTTT. Full variable domain (outside the CDR3, taken from reference TRBV18 and TRBJ1-1): NAGVMQNPRHLVRRRGQEARLRCSPMKGHSHVYWYRQLPEEGLKFMVYLQKENIIDESGMPKERFSAEFPKEGPSILRIQQVVRGDSAAYFCASSARDITSTEAFFGQGTRLTVV.

This chain connects TRBV20-1 to TRBJ1-6; no clear D gene. This CDR3 is 14 amino acids long. Trimming stripped 5 bases from V and 7 bases from J, with 15 bases between. Per the germline V gene, CDR1 is DFQATT and CDR2 is SNEGSKA (reference sequence). The CDR3 loop reads CSAGGAPENSPLHF. In DNA form, the CDR3 reads TGCAGTGCTGGAGGAGCTCCGGAAAATTCACCCCTCCACTTT.

This clonotype appeared a few times. For the CDR3, the DNA is TGCAGTGCTAGCAACTGGTTGAACACTGAAGCTTTCTTT. Amino acid sequence: CSASNWLNTEAFF. The rearrangement uses TRBV20-1 and TRBJ1-1; no reliable D call. Germline CDR1 is DFQATT and CDR2 is SNEGSKA (reference sequence). The CDR3 contains 13 residues. Trimming removed 3 bases from V and 0 bases from J, with 8 bases in between.

This clonotype turned up a few times. The rearrangement uses TRBV21-1 and TRBJ1-2; no DNA check was done on the table's D call, TRBD1. TRBV21-1 is reported as a pseudogene. The CDR3 is made up of 16 amino acids. This chain's CDR3 is CASSAGTDLHCDGYTF. As DNA, the CDR3 is TGTGCCAGCAGCGCCGGGACAGATCTTCACTGCGACGGCTACACCTTC.

This rearrangement joins TRBV20-1 to TRBJ2-5; 7 nucleotides match TRBD2. CDR3 size: 13 residues. Germline V lookup: CDR1 DFQATT, CDR2 SNEGSKA (reference sequence). After removal of 7 bases from V and 4 bases from J, the junction contained 9 bases not matched to a gene. The chain's CDR3 is CSGVGGAGETQYF. CDR3 sequence (DNA): TGCAGTGGGGTGGGAGGGGCTGGAGAGACCCAGTACTTC.

V is TRBV18 and J is TRBJ2-7, with 7 positions matching TRBD1. Trimming took 4 bases from V and 1 from J; bases not matched to a gene: 1. The CDR3 contains 13 residues. CDR1 and CDR2 (germline): KGHSH, LQKENI. The chain's CDR3 is CASSRQGSYEQYF. As DNA, the CDR3 is TGTGCCAGCTCACGACAGGGTTCCTACGAGCAGTACTTC.

The V gene is TRBV24-1, the J gene TRBJ2-3, with 11 positions matching TRBD2. V dropped 7 bases and J dropped 5; count of bases not matched to a gene: 1. CDR3 length: 13 residues. The germline CDR1 and CDR2 sequences are KGHDR and SFDVKD. The CDR3 DNA follows: TGTGCCACCAGGCTAGCGGGAGGAGATACGCAGTATTTT. This gives the protein CATRLAGGDTQYF.